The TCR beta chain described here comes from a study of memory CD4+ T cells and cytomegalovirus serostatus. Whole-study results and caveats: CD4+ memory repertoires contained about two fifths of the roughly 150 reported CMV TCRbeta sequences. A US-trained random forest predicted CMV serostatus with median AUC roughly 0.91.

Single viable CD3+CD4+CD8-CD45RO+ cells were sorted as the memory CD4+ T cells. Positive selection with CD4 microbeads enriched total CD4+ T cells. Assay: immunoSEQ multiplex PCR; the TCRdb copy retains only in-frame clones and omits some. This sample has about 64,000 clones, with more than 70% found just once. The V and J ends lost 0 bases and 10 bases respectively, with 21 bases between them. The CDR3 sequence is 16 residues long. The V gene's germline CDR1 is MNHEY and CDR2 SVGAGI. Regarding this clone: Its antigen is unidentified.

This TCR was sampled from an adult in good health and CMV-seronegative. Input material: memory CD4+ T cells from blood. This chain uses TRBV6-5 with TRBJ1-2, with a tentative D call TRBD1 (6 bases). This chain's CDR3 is CASSYSMAGTRIVYTF. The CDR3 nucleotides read TGTGCCAGCAGTTACTCGATGGCCGGGACACGGATTGTCTACACCTTC.